This passage covers 16 T cell receptor beta chains from one sample sequenced in a study of T cells after yellow fever vaccination (dated by TCRdb to between 2019 and 2020). Libraries were built with 5' RACE. The instrument given in TCRdb is Illumina NovaSeq 6000. TCRdb cleaned the public reads at Q25 with fastp, built clones with MiXCR and kept in-frame beta chains. When rows share a CDR3 protein, they turn into one entry using the most common DNA and genes. The sample contains a few hundred thousand distinct CDR3 sequences, 3.5% to 4.5% of them found a single time. The top ten constitute roughly 21% of the sample. The intended sense of this specimen's treatment or condition label: live attenuated yellow fever vaccine strain. This material consisted of PBMCs, taken 15 days after the yellow fever booster vaccination. All receptors derive from a man aged 18 to 29 who received the YFV17D yellow fever vaccine.

This clonotype was observed at least ten times. DNA of the CDR3: TGCGCCAGCAGCTTGATGACAGGGGGGGCCTACGAGCAGTACGTC. Residues: CASSLMTGGAYEQYV. The rearrangement joins TRBV5-1 to TRBJ2-7; TRBD1 agrees at 9 bases. The CDR3 covers 15 residues. Germline V CDR1 and CDR2: SGHRS, YFSETQ. Germline trimming cut 1 base from V and 2 bases from J; bases unmatched to any gene: 4.

V and J are TRBV19 and TRBJ1-1; D remains ambiguous. The CDR3 extends over 13 amino acids. Trimming took 6 bases from V and 3 from J, leaving 11 bases between them. CDR1 and CDR2 from the germline V gene are LNHDA and SQIVND (reference sequence). The CDR3 bases are TGTGCCAGTAGCAGTCGTCTCGACACTGAAGCTTTCTTT. As protein: CASSSRLDTEAFF.

This clonotype was seen at least ten times. The chain combines TRBV5-1 with TRBJ2-3, with TRBD2 as a possible D gene (6 bases). CDR1 is SGHRS and CDR2 is YFSETQ in the germline V gene. The CDR3 contains 15 residues. Trimming pared 4 bases from V and 2 bases from J, leaving 14 bases between. The CDR3 protein is CASSPGLIFTDTQYF. The CDR3 nucleotides read TGCGCCAGCAGCCCGGGACTCATATTCACAGATACGCAGTATTTT.

The chain carries TRBV7-9 and TRBJ1-4; 9 positions agree with TRBD1. The trim removed 5 bases at V and 3 bases at J, leaving 7 bases unmatched. CDR3 length: 16 residues. CDR1 is SEHNR, CDR2 FQNEAQ, per germline (reference sequence). In DNA form, the CDR3 reads TGTGCCAGCAGCGCAATCCACAGGGGGCCTAATGAAAAACTGTTTTTT. The encoded protein is CASSAIHRGPNEKLFF.

At least ten counts were recorded for this clonotype. The chain links TRBV4-3 to TRBJ2-3; 12 bases agree with TRBD2. The trim removed 0 bases at V and 12 bases at J, leaving 13 bases unmatched. This CDR3 has 17 amino acids. CDR1 is LGHNA and CDR2 is YSLEER in the germline V gene. CDR3 bases: TGCGCCAGCAGCCAAGAGCTCGGACTAGCGGGGACCCTGGATCAGTATTTT. It translates to CASSQELGLAGTLDQYF.

The V and J genes are TRBV3-1 and TRBJ1-4; no firm D call. Germline loops: CDR1 LGHDT, CDR2 YNNKEL (reference sequence). The CDR3 consists of 12 residues. Trimming stripped 4 bases from V and 8 bases from J, with 8 bases between. CDR3 sequence reads: CASSLRREKLFF. The CDR3 DNA reads as TGTGCCAGCAGCCTTCGAAGGGAAAAACTGTTTTTT. The whole variable domain, filled in from reference TRBV3-1 and TRBJ1-4, reads DTAVSQTPKYLVTQMGNDKSIKCEQNLGHDTMYWYKQDSKKFLKIMFSYNNKELIINETVPNRFSPKSPDKAHLNLHINSLELGDSAVYFCASSLRREKLFFGSGTQLSVL.

This clonotype was detected a few times. The chain employs TRBV29-1 and TRBJ1-1; no clear D gene. This CDR3 is built from 13 residues. The V gene's germline CDR1 is SQVTM and CDR2 ANQGSEA. V lost 8 bases and J 3 bases, leaving 16 bases between the germline ends. The CDR3, as DNA: TGCAGCTTTAATAGGAATATGGACACTGAAGCTTTCTTT. Translation: CSFNRNMDTEAFF.

At least ten counts were recorded for this clonotype. J is TRBJ1-1 and V is TRBV10-1; no reliable D call. The V gene's germline CDR1 is WNHNN and CDR2 SYGVQD (reference sequence). The CDR3 sequence is 14 residues long. V was pared by 3 bases and J by 5 bases, with 13 bases between. This chain's CDR3 is CASSDTGPTTEAFF. In DNA, the CDR3 is TGCGCCAGCAGTGATACTGGACCCACGACTGAAGCTTTCTTT.

The chain employs TRBV20-1 and TRBJ2-1; D perhaps matches TRBD2 (5 bases). The V end was cut by 3 bases, the J end by 4 bases, with 13 bases between. Per the germline V gene, CDR1 is DFQATT and CDR2 is SNEGSKA (reference sequence). CDR3 size: 14 residues. DNA for the CDR3: TGCAGTGCTAGTCCGGACTGGGCTTACAATGAGCAGTTCTTC. As protein: CSASPDWAYNEQFF.

The chain couples TRBV11-2 to TRBJ2-3, with a weak D call TRBD2 (5 bases). V lost 3 bases and J 2 bases, leaving 9 bases between the germline ends. This CDR3 has 14 residues. Germline CDR1 and CDR2: SGHAT and FQNNGV. The CDR3 DNA reads TGTGCCAGCAGCTTGAGGGTATCCACAGATACGCAGTATTTT. Protein sequence: CASSLRVSTDTQYF.

In its sample, this clonotype was seen a few times. The V and J genes are TRBV11-2 and TRBJ2-5; D gene unclear. The germline CDR1 and CDR2 sequences are SGHAT and FQNNGV. Deletions cut 4 bases from V and 2 bases from J, with 11 bases between. The CDR3 spans 14 residues. The CDR3 DNA reads TGTGCCAGCAGCTCCCCAGACAAGCAAGAGACCCAGTACTTC. It yields the protein CASSSPDKQETQYF.

The rearrangement links TRBV27 to TRBJ2-3; D may be TRBD2 (6 bases). The germline V gene encodes CDR1 MNHEY and CDR2 SMNVEV (reference sequence). The CDR3 is 12 residues long. The V end was cut by 8 bases, the J end by 8 bases, with 14 bases between. In DNA, the CDR3 is TGTGCCAGCGGACACCGGGGGAGTACGCAGTATTTT. Protein: CASGHRGSTQYF.

This clonotype was observed a handful of times. The chain carries TRBV7-2 and TRBJ1-5; D unclear. The CDR3 is 13 amino acids. CDR1 and CDR2 from the germline V gene are SGHTA and FQGNSA. V was clipped by 2 bases and J by 9 bases, with 11 bases between them. In DNA, the CDR3 is TGTGCCAGCAGCTTAAACGAGAGGTTGCCCCAGCATTTT. Protein sequence: CASSLNERLPQHF.

This clonotype was recorded a few times. The rearrangement uses TRBV27 and TRBJ2-5, with no clear D. V was clipped by 5 bases and J by 5 bases, with 18 bases between them. Germline V lookup: CDR1 MNHEY, CDR2 SMNVEV (reference sequence). CDR3 size: 15 residues. This CDR3 is CASSPLPLGKETQYF. Here the CDR3 DNA reads TGTGCCAGCAGTCCCCTACCGCTAGGAAAGGAGACCCAGTACTTC.

This clonotype was counted a few times. The J gene is TRBJ2-3, the V gene TRBV12-3 or TRBV12-4, with 9 bases lining up with TRBD2. The CDR3 has 15 residues. J was trimmed by 2 bases and V by 6 bases; bases with no gene match: 6. This chain's CDR3 is CASSTGLADTDTQYF. The DNA for the CDR3 is TGTGCCAGCAGCACGGGACTAGCCGACACAGATACGCAGTATTTT.

This chain joins TRBV7-9 and TRBJ2-6, with TRBD2 matching over 8 bases. There are 18 residues in the CDR3. The germline gives CDR1 SEHNR, CDR2 FQNEAQ (reference sequence). Trimming cost V 7 bases and J 4 bases; bases outside gene matches: 15. CDR3 coding DNA: TGTGCCAGCACCTGGGACCTACGGGGGGGGTACGGGGCCAACGTCCTGACTTTC. Its translation: CASTWDLRGGYGANVLTF.